The table lists the clone carrying this T cell receptor (beta chain) with many counts. The data originate from a study of T cells in Graves' hyperthyroidism and ophthalmopathy. The CDR3 has 14 residues. V was pared by 1 base and J by 1 base, with 1 base of the junction left unmatched. There were TCR beta CDR3 regions amplified from RNA transcripts. Using the HTBI primer set, a first-round RT-PCR was run on the TCR CDR3. Each CDR3 protein is one row after TCRdb ran MiXCR on the multiplex PCR reads. Found here are 300,000 to 400,000 distinct CDR3 sequences, roughly 14% of them singletons; the top ten hold about 20%.

The sequence came from a woman between 25 and 40 years old with Graves' ophthalmopathy. Sequencing input: blood. V and J are TRBV12-3 or TRBV12-4 and TRBJ2-7; 7 nucleotides line up with TRBD1. For the CDR3, the DNA is TGTGCCAGCAGTTTAGGGGACAGTTCCTACGAGCAGTACTTC. Translated: CASSLGDSSYEQYF.